This TCR beta chain was retrieved from a study of T cell changes during pregnancy in multiple sclerosis. With 7 bases removed from V and 8 bases from J, the gap between germline ends came to 15 bases. CDR1 is SEHNR, CDR2 FQNEAQ, per germline (reference sequence). The CDR3 is 13 amino acids. TCRdb keeps only in-frame clones here, not all; method: immunoSEQ multiplex PCR. There are some 28,000 clones in the sample; 85% to 90% occur only once, and 7% to 9% lies in the top ten. The J gene is TRBJ2-1, the V gene TRBV7-9; D is possibly TRBD1 (5 bases). The sequenced sample was CD8+ T cells from peripheral blood mononuclear cells, obtained before pregnancy. This sequence was found in a female donor with multiple sclerosis, enrolled in a pregnancy study. This chain's CDR3 is CASMPLDSHEQFF. CDR3 sequence (DNA): TGTGCCAGCATGCCTCTAGACAGCCATGAGCAGTTCTTC.